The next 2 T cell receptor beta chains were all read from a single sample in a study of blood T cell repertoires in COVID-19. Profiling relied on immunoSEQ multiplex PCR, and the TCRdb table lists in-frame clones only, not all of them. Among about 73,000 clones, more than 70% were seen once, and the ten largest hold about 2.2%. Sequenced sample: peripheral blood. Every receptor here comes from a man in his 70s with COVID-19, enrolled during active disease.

This chain's CDR3 is CASSQSQGTGTIPIYF. Here the CDR3 DNA reads TGTGCCAGCAGCCAATCCCAGGGCACAGGGACGATCCCCATATATTTT. The chain employs TRBV4-2 and TRBJ1-3; possible D gene TRBD1, 6 bases. V gave up 2 bases and J gave up 11 bases, with 22 bases separating them. CDR1 LGHNA and CDR2 YNFKEQ come from the germline V gene. The CDR3 runs to 16 residues.

The CDR3 nucleotides are TGTGCCAGCAGCCCGGGGGGACTGAGGGAGACTGAAGCTTTCTTT. It codes for CASSPGGLRETEAFF. The V gene is TRBV11-2, the J gene TRBJ1-1; the D gene is possibly TRBD1 (5 bases). Germline V gives CDR1 SGHAT, CDR2 FQNNGV. The CDR3 totals 15 residues. The V and J ends lost 5 bases and 5 bases respectively, with 18 bases between them.